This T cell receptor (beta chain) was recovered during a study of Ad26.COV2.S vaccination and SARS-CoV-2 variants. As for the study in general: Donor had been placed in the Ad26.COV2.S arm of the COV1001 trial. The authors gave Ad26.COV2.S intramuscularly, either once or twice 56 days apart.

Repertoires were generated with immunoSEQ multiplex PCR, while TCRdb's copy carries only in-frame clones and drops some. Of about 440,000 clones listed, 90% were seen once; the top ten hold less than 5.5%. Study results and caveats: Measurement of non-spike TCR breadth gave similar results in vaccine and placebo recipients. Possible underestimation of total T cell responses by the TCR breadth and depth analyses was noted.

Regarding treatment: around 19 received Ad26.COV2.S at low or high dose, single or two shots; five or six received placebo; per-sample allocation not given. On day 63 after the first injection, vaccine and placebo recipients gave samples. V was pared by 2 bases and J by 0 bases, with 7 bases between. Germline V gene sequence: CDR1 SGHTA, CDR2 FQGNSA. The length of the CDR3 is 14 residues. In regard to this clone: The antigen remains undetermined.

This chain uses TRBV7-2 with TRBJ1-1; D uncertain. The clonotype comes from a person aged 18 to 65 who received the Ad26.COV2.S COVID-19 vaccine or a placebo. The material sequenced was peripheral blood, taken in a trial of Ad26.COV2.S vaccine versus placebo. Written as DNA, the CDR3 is TGTGCCAGCAGCTTATCTGGGGTGAACACTGAAGCTTTCTTT. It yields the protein CASSLSGVNTEAFF.